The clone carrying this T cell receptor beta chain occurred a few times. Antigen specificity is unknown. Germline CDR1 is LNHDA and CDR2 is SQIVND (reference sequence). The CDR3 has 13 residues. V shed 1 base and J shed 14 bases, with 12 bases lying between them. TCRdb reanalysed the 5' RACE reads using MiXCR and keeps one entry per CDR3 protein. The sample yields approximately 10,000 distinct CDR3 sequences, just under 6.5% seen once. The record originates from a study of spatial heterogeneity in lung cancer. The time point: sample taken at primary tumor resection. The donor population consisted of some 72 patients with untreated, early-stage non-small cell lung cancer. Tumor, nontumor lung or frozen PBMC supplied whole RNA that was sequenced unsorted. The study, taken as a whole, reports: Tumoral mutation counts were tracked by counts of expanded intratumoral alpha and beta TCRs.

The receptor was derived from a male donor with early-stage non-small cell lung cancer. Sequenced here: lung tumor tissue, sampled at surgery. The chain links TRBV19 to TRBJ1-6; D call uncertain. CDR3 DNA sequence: TGTGCCAGTAGTATAGTTGACACCGCCACCCTCCACTTT. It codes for CASSIVDTATLHF. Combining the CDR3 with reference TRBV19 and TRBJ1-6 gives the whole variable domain DGGITQSPKYLFRKEGQNVTLSCEQNLNHDAMYWYRQDPGQGLRLIYYSQIVNDFQKGDIAEGYSVSREKKESFPLTVTSAQKNPTAFYLCASSIVDTATLHFGNGTRLTVT.